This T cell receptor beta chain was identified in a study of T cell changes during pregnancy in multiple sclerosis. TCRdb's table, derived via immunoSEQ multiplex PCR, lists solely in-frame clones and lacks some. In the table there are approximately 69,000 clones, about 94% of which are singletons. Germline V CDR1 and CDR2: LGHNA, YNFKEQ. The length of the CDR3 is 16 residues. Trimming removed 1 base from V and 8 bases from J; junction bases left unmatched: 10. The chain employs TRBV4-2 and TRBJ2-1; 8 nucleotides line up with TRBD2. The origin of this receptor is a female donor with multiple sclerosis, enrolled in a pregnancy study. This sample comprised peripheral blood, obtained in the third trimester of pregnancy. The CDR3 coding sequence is TGTGCCAGCAGCCAAGGAAAGCGGGGGTCCCAGGATGAGCAGTTCTTC. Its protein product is CASSQGKRGSQDEQFF.